The 27 T cell receptor delta chains given below trace back to one sample, sequenced in a study of gamma-delta chains in newborns, infants, children. TCRdb reprocessed the reads using CATT. The table includes thousands of delta-chain clones, approximately 2% detected once. Sequencing input: blood. These receptors were obtained from a child who was a newborn, infant or young child, either healthy, febrile or measles-vaccinated (not recorded which).

This clone was recorded a few times. The mismatch at residue 7 between this DNA's translation and the TCRdb protein of a much larger clone likely reflects a read error; the protein shown is translated from the DNA. The chain combines TRDV2 with TRDJ3, with 7 bases matching TRDD3. In germline, CDR1 is GEAIGNYY, CDR2 EKD. The J segment lost 4 bases and the V segment lost 0 bases, leaving 5 bases of the junction unmatched. The CDR3 has 17 amino acids. The CDR3 region is CACDTVPGDWDTRQMFF. CDR3 bases: TGTGCCTGTGACACCGTACCGGGGGATTGGGACACCCGACAGATGTTTTTC.

This clone was counted between two and nine times. With only one base between it and a far larger clone, this is likely a read error. The sample contains more than one DNA sequence encoding this CDR3. This chain connects TRDV1 to TRDJ1; maybe TRDD3 (6 bases). The CDR3 runs 19 residues. Per germline, CDR1 TSWWSYY and CDR2 QGS. CDR3 DNA: TGTGCGCTTGGGGAACCCCTACGAGTAAGGGGGAGGTACACCGATAAACTCATCTTT. This gives the protein CALGEPLRVRGRYTDKLIF.

Comments on this clone: The TCRdb record carries a much larger clone's protein, which differs from this DNA's translation at residue 5; a read error is the likely cause, and the protein listed here is the DNA translation. The rearrangement uses TRAV29/DV5 and TRDJ1; D not resolved. The germline CDR1 and CDR2 sequences are NSMFDY and ISSIKDK. The V gene lost 0 bases and the J gene lost 0 bases, with 15 bases spanning the gap. This CDR3 has 16 residues. The CDR3 nucleotides read TGTGCAGCAAGCGGGGGCTCTGGCGGGTACACCGATAAACTCATCTTT. Protein sequence: CAASGGSGGYTDKLIF.

In this sample, this clone turned up a few times. The TCRdb protein comes from a much larger clone and disagrees with this DNA's translation at residue 7, likely due to a read error; the protein given here is derived from the DNA. The chain carries TRDV1 and TRDJ3; 7 bases are a match to TRDD3. CDR3 length: 20 residues. Germline V lookup: CDR1 TSWWSYY, CDR2 QGS. The V gene end was trimmed by 0 bases and the J gene end by 2 bases; junction bases not matched to a gene: 10. As DNA, the CDR3 is TGTGCTCTTGGGGAACTAGACGCCTGGGGGCCTACCTGGGACACCCGACAGATGTTTTTC. Amino acids: CALGELDAWGPTWDTRQMFF.

A word on this clone: TCRdb lists the protein of a much larger clone for this DNA, which differs at residue 15, so this is likely a read error; the protein given here is translated from the DNA itself. This chain connects TRDV1 to TRDJ3, with D tentatively TRDD2 (7 bases). Germline lookup yields CDR1 TSWWSYY and CDR2 QGS. The CDR3 is 21 residues long. In DNA form, the CDR3 reads TGTGCTCTTGGGGAGTGGTCAGCAGGTTCCTACGCCCCCTGGGGCACCCGACAGATGTTTTTC. Translation: CALGEWSAGSYAPWGTRQMFF.

Concerning this clone: A read error is the likely source, as a far larger clone sits one nucleotide away. Other DNA sequences of this sample code for an identical CDR3. The J gene is TRDJ1, the V gene TRDV1, with 7 positions matching TRDD3. The V segment lost 1 base and the J segment 0 bases; nucleotides outside the gene matches: 11. The CDR3 is made up of 18 amino acids. The germline V gene encodes CDR1 TSWWSYY and CDR2 QGS. CDR3 sequence (DNA): TGTGCTCTTGGGGAACCTTTACGCTTTGGGGGACACACCGATAAACTCATCTTT. This translates into CALGEPLRFGGHTDKLIF.

This clone was detected only a few times. This probably arose from a read error, given a far larger clone one base away. The V gene is TRDV2, the J gene TRDJ3, with a weak D call TRDD3 (6 bases). This CDR3 is 17 amino acids long. Per the germline V gene, CDR1 is GEAIGNYY and CDR2 is EKD. The CDR3 bases are TGTGCCTGTGACACCGTACTGGGCTCCTGGGACACCCGACAGGTGTTTTTC. Its translation: CACDTVLGSWDTRQVFF.

This clone came up a few times. A far larger clone is one nucleotide away, so this likely arose from a read error. This sample includes further DNA sequences coding for the same CDR3. This chain connects TRDV2 to TRDJ3, with TRDD3 matching 13 bases. The CDR3 loop spans 21 amino acids. Germline values: CDR1 GEAIGNYY, CDR2 EKD. The CDR3 sequence is CACDPLLGDTPSSWDTRQMFF. The CDR3 DNA is TGTGCCTGTGACCCATTACTGGGGGATACGCCGAGCTCCTGGGACACCCGACAAATGTTTTTC.

To note about this clone: TCRdb assigns this DNA the protein of a much larger clone, which departs from its translation at residue 6; this likely reflects a read error, and the protein shown comes from translating the DNA. This rearrangement joins TRDV2 to TRDJ1; 8 bases align to TRDD3. The ends lost 3 bases at V and 0 bases at J; junction bases unmatched: 11. Germline CDR1 is GEAIGNYY and CDR2 is EKD. There are 17 residues in the CDR3. CDR3 residues: CACDPVGDRLYTDKLIF. The CDR3, as DNA: TGTGCCTGTGACCCTGTGGGGGATCGGCTGTACACCGATAAACTCATCTTT.

With respect to this clone: Only one base separates this from a far larger clonotype, so it likely reflects a read error. The sample holds other DNA sequences that translate to the same CDR3. The genes are TRDV2 and TRDJ3, with TRDD3 identical over 13 bases. CDR1 and CDR2 (germline): GEAIGNYY, EKD. The CDR3 length is 20 residues. CDR3 loop: CACDRPTGGYASWDTRQMFF. As DNA, the CDR3 is TGTGCCTGTGACCGTCCTACTGGGGGATACGCTTCCTGGGACACCCGACAGATGTTCTTC.

Regarding this clone: Only one base separates this from a far larger clonotype, so it likely reflects a read error. Additional DNA sequences in this sample encode the identical CDR3. The chain recombines TRDV1 with TRDJ3, with D unclear. V was shortened by 0 bases and J by 3 bases, with 24 bases between the two germline ends. This CDR3 comprises 22 residues. Looked up from germline, CDR1 is TSWWSYY and CDR2 is QGS. This CDR3 reads CALGELPPQVRSPNWDTRQMFF. The CDR3 nucleotides read TGTGCTCTTGGGGAACTTCCGCCTCAGGTGAGATCTCCGAACTGGGACACCCGACAGATGTTTTTC.

Note on this clone: The amino acid sequence in TCRdb belongs to a much larger clone and departs from this DNA's translation at residue 10, likely a sequencing read error; the sequence shown is translated from the DNA. The chain links TRDV1 to TRDJ1; weak D call: TRDD3 (5 bases). This CDR3 is 16 amino acids long. Germline values: CDR1 TSWWSYY, CDR2 QGS. V lost 1 base and J 1 base, leaving 13 bases between the germline ends. CDR3 loop: CALGEPGGPCTDKLIF. In nucleotides, the CDR3 is TGTGCTCTTGGGGAACCGGGGGGCCCGTGCACCGATAAACTCATCTTT.

In regard to this clone: The TCRdb protein, from a much larger clone, departs from this DNA's translation at residue 13, likely by read error; the protein shown derives from the DNA. The V and J genes are TRDV1 and TRDJ1, with 7 bases lining up with TRDD3. V gave up 0 bases and J gave up 2 bases; unmatched junction bases: 18. Germline assignment: CDR1 TSWWSYY and CDR2 QGS. The CDR3 is 20 residues long. For the CDR3, the DNA is TGTGCTCTTGGGGAACTAGGATGCAACGGTCTGGGGGCTAAGACCGATAAACTCATCTTT. Protein: CALGELGCNGLGAKTDKLIF.

V usage is TRDV2 and J usage is TRDJ1; TRDD3 matches at 8 bases. The CDR3 runs to 17 residues. The V gene's germline CDR1 is GEAIGNYY and CDR2 EKD. The V segment lost 1 base and the J segment 1 base; nucleotides outside the gene matches: 10. The CDR3 protein is CACDTLLGGVGTDKLIF. CDR3 coding DNA: TGTGCCTGTGACACGTTACTGGGGGGGGTAGGCACCGATAAACTCATCTTT.

Only a few counts were recorded for this clone. The TCRdb protein, from a much larger clone, departs from this DNA's translation at residue 15, likely by read error; the protein shown derives from the DNA. The chain uses TRDV1 and TRDJ1; 10 positions agree with TRDD3. J gave up 3 bases and V 0 bases, and 19 bases lay outside the gene matches. Per germline, CDR1 TSWWSYY and CDR2 QGS. The CDR3 sequence is 21 residues long. For the CDR3, the DNA is TGTGCTCTTGGGGAACTCCCTCCTTCCCCTTTACTGGGGGATGTGCCCGATAAACTCATCTTT. This codes for CALGELPPSPLLGDVPDKLIF.

For this clone: The protein that TCRdb holds for this DNA derives from a much larger clone and differs from the translated DNA at residue 5, which likely indicates a read error; the protein shown here is translated from the DNA. The rearrangement uses TRDV2 and TRDJ3, with D maybe TRDD3 (6 bases). There are 16 residues in the CDR3. Germline-derived CDR1 and CDR2 are GEAIGNYY and EKD. V lost 4 bases and J lost 0, with 9 bases in between. CDR3 protein: CACDGGSSWDTRQMFF. CDR3 bases: TGTGCCTGTGATGGGGGGAGCTCCTGGGACACCCGACAGATGTTTTTC.

Relative to its sample, this clone is large. The same CDR3 is also encoded by other DNA sequences in this sample. The chain joins TRDV2 to TRDJ3; the match to TRDD3 covers 9 bases. Germline trimming cut 1 base from V and 0 bases from J; bases unmatched to any gene: 6. The CDR3 is made up of 19 amino acids. The germline V gene encodes CDR1 GEAIGNYY and CDR2 EKD. The CDR3 is CACDTFTGGSSWDTRQMFF. DNA of the CDR3: TGTGCCTGTGACACGTTTACTGGGGGAAGCTCCTGGGACACCCGACAGATGTTTTTC.

About this clone: The protein recorded in TCRdb matches a much larger clone and deviates from this DNA's translation at residue 6, suggesting a read error; the protein here is obtained by translating the DNA. The genes are TRDV1 and TRDJ1; no reliable D call. Germline V gene lookup returns CDR1 TSWWSYY and CDR2 QGS. This CDR3 spans 18 amino acids. Trimming removed 1 base from V and 1 base from J, with 19 bases in between. CDR3 loop: CALGEPGTHAGLTDKLIF. The CDR3 nucleotides are TGTGCTCTTGGGGAACCCGGCACCCACGCCGGACTCACCGATAAACTCATCTTT.

This clone was found a few times. TCRdb attributes to this sequence the protein of a much larger clone, which differs from the DNA translation at residue 15; a read error is likely, and the protein displayed is translated from the DNA. For the CDR3, the DNA is TGTGCTCTTGGGGAACTTCCTACGTGGTACTGGGGGATAAACAACGATAAACTCATCTTT. Translating gives CALGELPTWYWGINNDKLIF. V and J are TRDV1 and TRDJ1, with 11 positions matching TRDD3. Trimming took 0 bases from V and 4 from J; bases not matched to a gene: 16. The CDR3 runs to 20 residues. Germline CDR1 and CDR2: TSWWSYY and QGS.

Turning to this clone: This may come from a read error, since a much larger clone is one base off. In the same sample, other DNA sequences code for this CDR3. The genes are TRDV1 and TRDJ3; the D is unclear. The CDR3 covers 25 residues. The V end lost 5 bases, the J end lost 0 bases, and 35 bases lay between the germline ends. The germline V gene encodes CDR1 TSWWSYY and CDR2 QGS. The DNA for the CDR3 is TGTGCTCTTGGGAACCCCCCCCATCCCACACTCCGACTGCGGGCCGACTCCTGGGACACCCGACAGATGTTTTTC. Translating gives CALGNPPHPTLRLRADSWDTRQMFF.

By share of the sample, this clone is medium-sized. The sample holds other DNA sequences that translate to the same CDR3. The chain links TRDV1 to TRDJ2, with D possibly matching TRDD3 (5 bases). Trimming cost V 1 base and J 0 bases, with 18 bases left between them. CDR1 is TSWWSYY, CDR2 QGS, per germline. The CDR3 contains 19 residues. The chain's CDR3 is CALGEPTTGTKALTAQLFF. CDR3 bases: TGTGCTCTTGGGGAACCTACTACGGGGACCAAAGCTTTGACAGCACAACTCTTCTTT.

This clone was seen more than once but under ten times. TCRdb shows a much larger clone's protein in place of this DNA's translation, and the two differ at residue 10, likely through a read error; the protein shown is translated from the DNA. Other nucleotide sequences in the sample specify the same CDR3. The chain couples TRDV2 to TRDJ3; tentative D call: TRDD3 (6 bases). Looked up from germline, CDR1 is GEAIGNYY and CDR2 is EKD. There are 20 residues in the CDR3. V was shortened by 0 bases and J by 0 bases, with 17 bases between the two germline ends. CDR3 protein: CACDTLPTGRYSWDTRQMFF. CDR3 bases: TGTGCCTGTGACACCCTACCTACTGGGAGATACTCCTGGGACACCCGACAGATGTTTTTC.

In this sample, this clone turned up a few times. The TCRdb protein comes from a much larger clone and disagrees with this DNA's translation at residue 6, likely due to a read error; the protein given here is derived from the DNA. The chain links TRDV2 to TRDJ3, with TRDD3 matching 11 bases. The ends lost 0 bases at V and 0 bases at J; junction bases unmatched: 3. CDR3 length: 19 amino acids. Germline CDR1 reads GEAIGNYY; CDR2 reads EKD. In DNA, the CDR3 is TGTGCCTGTGACACCGTATGGGGGATACGCTCCTGGGACACCCGACAGATGTTTTTC. Its protein product is CACDTVWGIRSWDTRQMFF.

A remark on this clone: This probably arose from a read error, given a far larger clone one base away. In the same sample, other DNA sequences code for this CDR3. The gene calls are TRDV2 and TRDJ3; tentative D call: TRDD3 (6 bases). V was trimmed by 0 bases and J by 4 bases, leaving 12 bases between them. The V gene's germline CDR1 is GEAIGNYY and CDR2 EKD. CDR3 length equals 17 residues. The CDR3 bases are TGTGCCTGTGACACCGTACTGGGCTCTTGGGACACCCGACAGATGTTTTTC. It is translated as CACDTVLGSWDTRQMFF.

This clone turned up a few times. The likely explanation is a read error, given a far larger clone one base away. Distinct nucleotide sequences in the sample also encode this CDR3. The chain links TRAV29/DV5 to TRDJ2, with TRDD3 matching 10 bases. CDR3 length: 14 amino acids. Germline CDR1 is NSMFDY and CDR2 is ISSIKDK. CDR3 residues: CAASARGIRAQLFF. Here the CDR3 DNA reads TGTGCCGCAAGCGCGCGGGGGATACGCGCACAACTCTTCTTT.

This clone occurred a few times. Translating this DNA gives a protein that differs at residue 9 from the TCRdb one, which belongs to a much larger clone; a read error is likely, and the protein shown is this translation. The rearrangement links TRDV1 to TRDJ1; 8 positions agree with TRDD3. Germline lookup yields CDR1 TSWWSYY and CDR2 QGS. The ends lost 1 base at V and 11 bases at J; junction bases unmatched: 12. This CDR3 has 15 residues. The CDR3 DNA reads as TGTGCTCTTGGGGAACGGGGGATAAAGGCCCGTGGGCTCATCTTT. Translating it yields CALGERGIKARGLIF.

This clone was counted a few times. The translation of this DNA and the TCRdb protein of a much larger clone differ at residue 14, probably owing to a read error; the protein shown here is translated from the DNA. V and J are TRDV2 and TRDJ2; 11 bases fit TRDD3. CDR1 and CDR2 (germline): GEAIGNYY, EKD. The CDR3 spans 16 residues. DNA for the CDR3: TGTGCCTGTGACACTCTGGGGGATACTTTGACAGCACAACACTTCTTT. It encodes CACDTLGDTLTAQHFF.